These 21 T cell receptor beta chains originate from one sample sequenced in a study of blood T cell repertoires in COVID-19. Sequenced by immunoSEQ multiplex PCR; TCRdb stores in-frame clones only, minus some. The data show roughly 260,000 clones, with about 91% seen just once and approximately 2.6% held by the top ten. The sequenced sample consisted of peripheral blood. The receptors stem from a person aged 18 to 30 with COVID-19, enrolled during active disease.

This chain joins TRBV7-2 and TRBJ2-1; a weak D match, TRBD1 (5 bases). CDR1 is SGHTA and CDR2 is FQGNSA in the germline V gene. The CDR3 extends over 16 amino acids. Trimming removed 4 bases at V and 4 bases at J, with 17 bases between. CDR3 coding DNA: TGTGCCAGCAGCTCGGAAGCGCTAGGGGTATACAATGAGCAGTTCTTC. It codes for CASSSEALGVYNEQFF.

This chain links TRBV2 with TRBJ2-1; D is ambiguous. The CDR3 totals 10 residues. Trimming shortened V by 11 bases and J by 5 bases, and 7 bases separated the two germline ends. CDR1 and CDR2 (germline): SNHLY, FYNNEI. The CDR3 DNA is TGTGCCGGCGACAACAATGAGCAGTTCTTC. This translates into CAGDNNEQFF.

CDR3 sequence (DNA): TGTGCCAGCAGTGACAGGAGGAGCTCCTACGAGCAGTACTTC. It encodes CASSDRRSSYEQYF. The V and J genes are TRBV25-1 and TRBJ2-7; D is possibly TRBD2 (5 bases). The CDR3 covers 14 residues. CDR1 and CDR2 from the germline V gene are MGHDK and SYGVNS. Trimming cost V 3 bases and J 0 bases, with 9 bases left between them.

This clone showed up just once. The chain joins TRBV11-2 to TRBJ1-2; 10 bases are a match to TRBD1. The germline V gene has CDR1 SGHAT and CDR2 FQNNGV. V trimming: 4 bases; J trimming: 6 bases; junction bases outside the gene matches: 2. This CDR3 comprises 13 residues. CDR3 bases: TGTGCCAGCAGCTCCGGGACAGGGGATGGCTACACCTTC. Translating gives CASSSGTGDGYTF.

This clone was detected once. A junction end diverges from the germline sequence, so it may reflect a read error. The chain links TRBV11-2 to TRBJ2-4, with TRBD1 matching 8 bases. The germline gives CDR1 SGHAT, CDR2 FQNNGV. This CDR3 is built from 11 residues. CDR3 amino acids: CASSMGTGSVF. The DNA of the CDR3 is TGTGCCAGCAGTATGGGGACAGGCTCTGTCTTC.

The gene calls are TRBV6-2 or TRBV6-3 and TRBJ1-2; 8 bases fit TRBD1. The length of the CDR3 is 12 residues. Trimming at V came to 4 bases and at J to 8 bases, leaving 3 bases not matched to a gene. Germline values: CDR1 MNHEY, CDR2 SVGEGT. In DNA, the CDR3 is TGTGCCAGCAGTTTCTCAGGGGGCGGCTACACCTTC. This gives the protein CASSFSGGGYTF.

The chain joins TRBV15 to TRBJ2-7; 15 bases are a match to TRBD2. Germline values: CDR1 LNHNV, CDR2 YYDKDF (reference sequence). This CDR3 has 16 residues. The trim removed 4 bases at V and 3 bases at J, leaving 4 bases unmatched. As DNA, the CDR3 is TGTGCCACCAGCATCGGACTAGCGGGAGGGCTCTACGAGCAGTACTTC. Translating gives CATSIGLAGGLYEQYF.

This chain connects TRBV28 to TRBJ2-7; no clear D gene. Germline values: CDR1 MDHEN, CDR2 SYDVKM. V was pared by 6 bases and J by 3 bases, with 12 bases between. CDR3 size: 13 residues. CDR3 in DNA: TGTGCCAGCAGGGCATCGTTGGTCTACGAGCAGTACTTC. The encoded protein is CASRASLVYEQYF.

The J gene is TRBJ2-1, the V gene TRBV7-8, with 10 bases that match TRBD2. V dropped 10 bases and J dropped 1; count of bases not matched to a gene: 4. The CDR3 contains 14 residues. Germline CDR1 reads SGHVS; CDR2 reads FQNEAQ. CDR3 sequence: CATTAGGSYNEQFF. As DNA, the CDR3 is TGTGCCACCACAGCGGGAGGGTCCTACAATGAGCAGTTCTTC.

CDR3 DNA sequence: TGTGCCACCTGGACAAAGCAAGAGACCCAGTACTTC. This sequence encodes CATWTKQETQYF. The chain joins TRBV21-1 to TRBJ2-5; the table names TRBD1, a call not compared with the DNA. TRBV21-1 is given as a pseudogene. The CDR3 runs 12 residues.

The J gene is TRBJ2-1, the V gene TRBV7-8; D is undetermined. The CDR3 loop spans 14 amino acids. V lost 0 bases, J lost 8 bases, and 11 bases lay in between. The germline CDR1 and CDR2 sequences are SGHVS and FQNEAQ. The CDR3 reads CASSLASLSHEQFF. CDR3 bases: TGTGCCAGCAGCTTAGCGTCCCTTTCCCATGAGCAGTTCTTC.

The DNA for the CDR3 is TGCGCCAGCAGCTTGGGCCTACTAGCGGGATGGGAAGAGACCCAGTACTTC. Translating it yields CASSLGLLAGWEETQYF. The chain couples TRBV5-1 to TRBJ2-5; 10 nucleotides match TRBD2. Germline V lookup: CDR1 SGHRS, CDR2 YFSETQ. V lost 0 bases and J lost 3; bases outside the gene matches: 8. The CDR3 has 17 amino acids.

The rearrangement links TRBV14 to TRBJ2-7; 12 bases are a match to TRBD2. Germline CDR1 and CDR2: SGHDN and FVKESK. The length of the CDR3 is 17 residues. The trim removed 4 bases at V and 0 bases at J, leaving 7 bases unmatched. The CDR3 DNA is TGTGCCAGCAGCCCTAGTGGGACTAGCGGGCCCTCCTACGAGCAGTACTTC. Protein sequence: CASSPSGTSGPSYEQYF.

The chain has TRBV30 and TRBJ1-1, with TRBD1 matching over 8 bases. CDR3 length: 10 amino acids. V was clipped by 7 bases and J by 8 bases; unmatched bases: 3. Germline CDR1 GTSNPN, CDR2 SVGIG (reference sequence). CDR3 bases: TGTGCCTTGTACAGGGGGGAAGCTTTCTTT. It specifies CALYRGEAFF.

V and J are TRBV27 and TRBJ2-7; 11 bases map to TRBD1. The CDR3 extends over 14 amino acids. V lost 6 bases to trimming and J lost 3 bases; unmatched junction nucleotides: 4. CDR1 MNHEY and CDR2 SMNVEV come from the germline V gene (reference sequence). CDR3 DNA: TGTGCCAGCAGCAAAGGGACAGGGGGCTACGAGCAGTACTTC. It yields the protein CASSKGTGGYEQYF.

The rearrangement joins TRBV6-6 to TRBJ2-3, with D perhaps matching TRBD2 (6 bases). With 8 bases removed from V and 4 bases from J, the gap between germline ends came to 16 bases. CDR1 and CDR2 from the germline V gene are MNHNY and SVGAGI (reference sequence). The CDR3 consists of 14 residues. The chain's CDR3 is CASGPPGEPDTQYF. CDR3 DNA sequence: TGTGCCAGCGGCCCGCCGGGAGAGCCAGATACGCAGTATTTT.

CDR3 sequence (DNA): TGTGCCAGCGGCCAGGGCCCCGGGGAGCTGTTTTTT. It specifies CASGQGPGELFF. The chain combines TRBV7-9 with TRBJ2-2, with TRBD1 as a possible D gene (5 bases). Germline CDR1 reads SEHNR; CDR2 reads FQNEAQ (reference sequence). The CDR3 has 12 residues. V lost 8 bases and J lost 6, with 10 bases in between.

The DNA for the CDR3 is TGTGCCAGCAGCTTACTGGACAGGGGCACAGATACGCAGTATTTT. Protein: CASSLLDRGTDTQYF. V gene TRBV11-1 combines with J gene TRBJ2-3, with 8 bases that match TRBD1. Germline CDR1 is SGHAT and CDR2 is FQDESV (reference sequence). Germline trimming cut 2 bases from V and 1 base from J; bases unmatched to any gene: 2. This CDR3 region has 15 residues. Full variable domain (remainder filled in from reference TRBV11-1 and TRBJ2-3): EAEVAQSPRYKITEKSQAVAFWCDPISGHATLYWYRQILGQGPELLVQFQDESVVDDSQLPKDRFSAERLKGVDSTLKIQPAELGDSAMYLCASSLLDRGTDTQYFGPGTRLTVL.

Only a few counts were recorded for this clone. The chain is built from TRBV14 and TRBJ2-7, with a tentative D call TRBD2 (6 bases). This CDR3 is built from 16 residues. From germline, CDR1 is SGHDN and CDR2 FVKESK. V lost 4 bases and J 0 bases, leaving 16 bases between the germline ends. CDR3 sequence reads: CASSPPLAYSSYEQYF. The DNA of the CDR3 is TGTGCCAGCAGCCCCCCCCTAGCGTACAGCTCCTACGAGCAGTACTTC.

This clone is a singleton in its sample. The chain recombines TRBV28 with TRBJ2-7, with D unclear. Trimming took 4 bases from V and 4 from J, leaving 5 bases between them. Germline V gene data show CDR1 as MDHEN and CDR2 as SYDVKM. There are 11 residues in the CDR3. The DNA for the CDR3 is TGTGCCAGCAGTTCGGGTTACGAGCAGTACTTC. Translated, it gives CASSSGYEQYF.

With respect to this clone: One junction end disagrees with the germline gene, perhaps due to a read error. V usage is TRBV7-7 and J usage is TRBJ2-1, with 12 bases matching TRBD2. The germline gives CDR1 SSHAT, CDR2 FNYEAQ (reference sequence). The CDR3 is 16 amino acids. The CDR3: CASSPRLAGVNNEQFF. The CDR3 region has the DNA TGTGCTAGCAGCCCAAGACTAGCGGGAGTAAACAATGAGCAGTTCTTC. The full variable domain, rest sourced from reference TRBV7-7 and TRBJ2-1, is GAGVSQSPRYKVTKRGQDVTLRCDPISSHATLYWYQQALGQGPEFLTYFNYEAQPDKSGLPSDRFSAERPEGSISTLTIQRTEQRDSAMYRCASSPRLAGVNNEQFFGPGTRLTVL.